Shown below are 29 T cell receptor beta chains from a single sample sequenced in a study of CD8+CD57+ T cells in acquired aplastic anemia. TCR beta VDJ and CDR3 profiling used genomic DNA as template. TCRdb reprocessed the reads via MiXCR and lists one record per CDR3 protein. The sample has 350,000 to 450,000 distinct CDR3 sequences, about two thirds seen once; the top ten hold more than 3.5%. The sequencing sample was made of sorted CD4+, CD8+, or CD8+CD57+ T cells (not recorded which) from PBMCs. The receptors stem from a human donor in good health, serving as a control.

This clonotype showed up many times. The chain recombines TRBV7-2 with TRBJ2-3, with D tentatively TRBD1 or TRBD2 (5 bases each). This CDR3 comprises 13 residues. The germline V and J ends were trimmed by 5 bases and 2 bases, with 8 bases remaining between them. Germline CDR1 is SGHTA and CDR2 is FQGNSA. The CDR3 region has the DNA TGTGCCAGCAGCCAGGGAGACACAGATACGCAGTATTTT. Translating gives CASSQGDTDTQYF.

The genes are TRBV19 and TRBJ2-7; D might be TRBD1 (6 bases). This CDR3 has 13 amino acids. CDR1 LNHDA and CDR2 SQIVND come from the germline V gene (reference sequence). V lost 5 bases to trimming and J lost 6 bases, with 14 bases between them. The CDR3, as DNA: TGTGCCAGTAGTCAACAGGGCGCGGGCGAGCAGTACTTC. Encoded protein: CASSQQGAGEQYF.

On this clonotype: The junction departs from germline at one end; a sequencing error may be responsible. V is TRBV10-3 and J is TRBJ1-4, with D perhaps TRBD1 (5 bases). CDR1 is ENHRY and CDR2 is SYGVKD in the germline V gene. CDR3 size: 15 residues. CDR3 loop: CASSVGTGFNEELFF. CDR3 sequence (DNA): TGTGCCAGCAGCGTAGGGACTGGGTTTAATGAAGAACTGTTTTTT.

V is TRBV10-3 and J is TRBJ2-7; D not resolved. The germline V gene encodes CDR1 ENHRY and CDR2 SYGVKD. Trimming took off 0 bases at V and 0 bases at J, with 6 bases between the two ends. The CDR3 loop spans 14 amino acids. The CDR3 loop is CAISESDGSYEQYF. As DNA, the CDR3 is TGTGCCATCAGTGAGTCAGACGGCTCCTACGAGCAGTACTTC.

This chain connects TRBV5-4 to TRBJ1-1, with unresolved D. The germline CDR1 and CDR2 sequences are SGHNT and YYREEE (reference sequence). The CDR3 contains 13 residues. With 4 bases removed from V and 5 bases from J, the gap between germline ends came to 12 bases. The CDR3 DNA is TGTGCCAGCAGCCAAGATTCCGGAACTGAAGCTTTCTTT. Translation gives CASSQDSGTEAFF.

In regard to this clonotype: At one boundary the junction diverges from the germline segment, which might be a read error. For the CDR3, the DNA is TGCGCCAGCAGCTCGCGAAGGGAGCATTACTTC. It translates to CASSSRREHYF. The V and J genes are TRBV5-1 and TRBJ2-7; possible D gene TRBD2, 5 bases. This CDR3 is 11 amino acids long. Germline V gene data show CDR1 as SGHRS and CDR2 as YFSETQ.

The rearrangement joins TRBV9 to TRBJ1-4; D unresolved. This CDR3 region has 14 residues. From germline, CDR1 is SGDLS and CDR2 YYNGEE. With 3 bases removed from V and 16 bases from J, the gap between germline ends came to 22 bases. For the CDR3, the DNA is TGTGCCAGCAGCGCGGGAGGGAACCTAGCAGAGCAGTTTTTT. Translation gives CASSAGGNLAEQFF.

A word on this clonotype: The DNA is omitted, as the CDR3 cannot be located on it reliably, and the CDR3 follows TCRdb's listing. This CDR3 reads CASSLPRSEQYFGF. This chain connects TRBV7-8 to TRBJ2-5. The CDR3 is 14 amino acids in total, end residues counted. CDR1 and CDR2 (germline): SGHVS, FQNEAQ.

The chain uses TRBV2 and TRBJ2-7; 11 nucleotides agree with TRBD1. V was clipped by 6 bases and J by 3 bases; unmatched bases: 4. The CDR3 has 14 residues. Germline values: CDR1 SNHLY, CDR2 FYNNEI. CDR3 nucleotide sequence: TGTGCCAGCAGCGGGACAGGGGGGATCTACGAGCAGTACTTC. It translates to CASSGTGGIYEQYF.

A note on this clonotype: The junction shows a germline mismatch at one end, possibly a read error. The CDR3: CASRLARGSYEQYLHF. The CDR3 nucleotides are TGTGCCAGCAGATTAGCCCGGGGATCTTACGAGCAGTACCTCCACTTT. The chain has TRBV7-2 and TRBJ1-6; the D is unclear. Germline lookup yields CDR1 SGHTA and CDR2 FQGNSA. The CDR3 runs 16 residues. Variable domain in full (rest from reference TRBV7-2 and TRBJ1-6): GAGVSQSPSNKVTEKGKDVELRCDPISGHTALYWYRQSLGQGLEFLIYFQGNSAPDKSGLPSDRFSAERTGGSVSTLTIQRTQQEDSAVYLCASRLARGSYEQYLHFGNGTRLTVT.

The chain employs TRBV7-2 and TRBJ1-3; tentatively, D is TRBD1 (5 bases). Trimming removed 6 bases from V and 8 bases from J, with 26 bases in between. Germline CDR1 is SGHTA and CDR2 is FQGNSA. This CDR3 is 17 amino acids long. CDR3 in DNA: TGTGCCAGCAGTTCTACCGGGGCCCAAGACACCCAATACACCATATATTTT. Amino acid sequence: CASSSTGAQDTQYTIYF.

With regard to this clonotype: Relative to the germline gene, one junction end is altered; a read error may explain this. The genes are TRBV10-1 and TRBJ2-3; 7 bases map to TRBD2. The CDR3 loop spans 14 amino acids. Germline CDR1 is WNHNN and CDR2 is SYGVQD (reference sequence). CDR3 DNA sequence: TGCGCCAGCAGTGTTAGCGCGGGAGCTGATACGGAGTACTTT. Translation gives CASSVSAGADTEYF.

This clonotype was detected once. The V and J genes are TRBV11-3 and TRBJ2-2; D possibly uses TRBD1 or TRBD2 (5 bases each). Germline V lookup: CDR1 SGHNT, CDR2 YENEEA. V was cut by 4 bases and J by 5 bases, with 14 bases left in between. The CDR3 runs to 15 residues. The CDR3 region is CASSSGARRTGELFF. The CDR3 region has the DNA TGTGCCAGCAGCTCCGGGGCCCGGAGGACCGGGGAGCTGTTTTTT.

In regard to this clonotype: An end of the junction does not agree with germline; a read error may underlie this. This chain uses TRBV5-1 with TRBJ2-3; 10 positions agree with TRBD1. The CDR3 spans 17 residues. Looked up from germline, CDR1 is SGHRS and CDR2 is YFSETQ. The CDR3 is CASSLGSGTGETDTQYF. CDR3 coding DNA: TGTGCCAGCAGCCTCGGATCAGGGACAGGGGAAACAGATACGCAGTATTTT.

This chain uses TRBV5-6 with TRBJ1-2, with TRBD1 identical over 10 bases. Germline assignment: CDR1 SGHDT and CDR2 YYEEEE. Trimming cost V 4 bases and J 8 bases; bases outside gene matches: 8. The CDR3 loop spans 14 amino acids. For the CDR3, the DNA is TGTGCCAGCAGCGCGACAGGGGGCGCGGGGGGCTACACCTTC. This gives the protein CASSATGGAGGYTF.

This clonotype occurred a few times. This chain joins TRBV2 and TRBJ2-7; TRBD1 or TRBD2 may be the D gene (5 bases each). The length of the CDR3 is 12 residues. Trimming removed 4 bases from V and 6 bases from J, with 10 bases in between. Looked up from germline, CDR1 is SNHLY and CDR2 is FYNNEI. CDR3 in amino acids: CASSAGAGEQYF. DNA for the CDR3: TGTGCCAGCAGTGCCGGGGCCGGCGAGCAGTACTTC.

Written as DNA, the CDR3 is TGCAGTGCTAGAGCGCTTGCGGGGGGGCTATACGAGCAGTACTTC. Protein: CSARALAGGLYEQYF. The V and J genes are TRBV20-1 and TRBJ2-7; TRBD2 agrees at 9 bases. Looked up from germline, CDR1 is DFQATT and CDR2 is SNEGSKA (reference sequence). The CDR3 sequence is 15 residues long. V was clipped by 1 base and J by 4 bases; unmatched bases: 8.

Ten or more counts support this clonotype. J is TRBJ2-7 and V is TRBV6-2 or TRBV6-3; 8 nucleotides line up with TRBD1. The germline V gene encodes CDR1 MNHEY and CDR2 SVGEGT. Trimming removed 6 bases from V and 3 bases from J; junction bases left unmatched: 7. CDR3 length: 14 amino acids. DNA for the CDR3: TGTGCCAGCAGAACTACAGGGGGGAACTACGAGCAGTACTTC. Residues: CASRTTGGNYEQYF.

This clonotype has just one count. An end of the junction differs from the germline gene, which may be a read error. V is TRBV19 and J is TRBJ1-5; D call uncertain. The CDR3 totals 14 residues. Germline CDR1 reads LNHDA; CDR2 reads SQIVND (reference sequence). The CDR3 region is CASSTQESTEPQHF. The CDR3 region has the DNA TGTGCCAGTAGCACGCAGGAAAGCACCGAGCCCCAGCACTTT.

Comments on this clonotype: The junction and the germline gene differ at one end; a read error may be behind it. The chain employs TRBV24-1 and TRBJ1-6, with D unresolved. The CDR3 contains 14 residues. Per germline, CDR1 KGHDR and CDR2 SFDVKD. CDR3 residues: CASRKQETDSPHHF. In nucleotides, the CDR3 is TGTGCCAGCAGAAAGCAGGAGACGGATTCACCCCACCACTTT.

The table lists this clonotype with many counts. The chain links TRBV20-1 to TRBJ2-5; no definite D call. The CDR3 has 14 residues. V lost 1 base and J 1 base, leaving 10 bases between the germline ends. From germline, CDR1 is DFQATT and CDR2 SNEGSKA (reference sequence). The CDR3 DNA reads as TGCAGTGCTAGAGTTATCCCACCCCAAGAGACCCAGTACTTC. Translated, it gives CSARVIPPQETQYF.

On this clonotype itself: The germline gene is not matched at one end of the junction; a read error may be the cause. The chain links TRBV10-3 to TRBJ1-2; 7 positions agree with TRBD1. Germline V lookup: CDR1 ENHRY, CDR2 SYGVKD. The CDR3 length is 14 residues. CDR3 protein: CAIRAGTAADGYNF. The CDR3 DNA follows: TGTGCCATCCGTGCCGGGACAGCGGCCGATGGGTACAACTTC.

This clonotype was recorded a few times. A much larger clonotype is one base distant, so this may be a read error. V usage is TRBV20-1 and J usage is TRBJ2-3; 9 nucleotides agree with TRBD2. CDR1 and CDR2 from the germline V gene are DFQATT and SNEGSKA (reference sequence). V lost 7 bases and J lost 2; bases outside the gene matches: 13. The CDR3 is 16 residues long. The CDR3 DNA reads as TGCAGTGGAAGGGGCGGCGGGGGGGCAAACACAGATACGCAGTATTTT. Translated, it gives CSGRGGGGANTDTQYF.

Remarks on this clonotype: The junction does not match germline at one end; this may be a read error. V gene TRBV7-2 combines with J gene TRBJ1-5; no definite D call. The CDR3 spans 14 residues. CDR1 is SGHTA and CDR2 is FQGNSA in the germline V gene. The CDR3 DNA reads as TGTGCCAGCAACAACGGGGTTAGCGATCAGCCCCAGCACTTT. Translating gives CASNNGVSDQPQHF.

The chain combines TRBV13 with TRBJ2-5, with 11 bases that match TRBD2. From germline, CDR1 is PRHDT and CDR2 FYEKMQ (reference sequence). CDR3 length: 17 residues. The V and J ends lost 4 bases and 4 bases, in that order; junction bases with no gene match: 11. Here the CDR3 DNA reads TGTGCCAGCAGCTCGGTTCGTAGCGGGGGGGCAGTAGAGACCCAGTACTTC. It codes for CASSSVRSGGAVETQYF.

To note about this clonotype: In this CDR3 the conserved last residue, phenylalanine or tryptophan, is missing, so a read error is likely. The DNA is omitted, as the CDR3 cannot be located on it reliably, and the CDR3 follows TCRdb's listing. The chain combines TRBV7-2 with TRBJ1-4; the D call in the table, TRBD1, was not verified against the DNA. The CDR3 numbers 12 amino acids, ends counted. Germline-derived CDR1 and CDR2 are SGHTA and FQGNSA. The chain's CDR3 is CASSLPGEGVSN.

There are many counts of this clonotype. The genes are TRBV12-3 or TRBV12-4 and TRBJ1-6; TRBD1 matches 8 bases. After removal of 6 bases from V and 8 bases from J, the junction contained 12 bases not matched to a gene. This CDR3 has 16 residues. The CDR3 DNA is TGTGCCAGCAGCTCCGTGACAGGGGCACTGGATTCACCCCTCCACTTT. As protein: CASSSVTGALDSPLHF.

The gene calls are TRBV20-1 and TRBJ2-1; 12 nucleotides line up with TRBD2. Germline CDR1 DFQATT, CDR2 SNEGSKA (reference sequence). Trimming at V came to 3 bases and at J to 5 bases, leaving 5 bases not matched to a gene. The CDR3 is 15 residues long. The CDR3 region has the DNA TGCAGTGCTAGCGCGCTAGCGGGGGGGAACAATGAGCAGTTCTTC. It encodes CSASALAGGNNEQFF.

Turning to this clonotype: Here the CDR3 omits its conserved ending phenylalanine or tryptophan, so a read error is the likely source. V and J are TRBV11-2 and TRBJ2-3, with D hard to call. The CDR3 totals 13 residues. Germline assignment: CDR1 SGHAT and CDR2 FQNNGV. This chain's CDR3 is CASSSTAVDTQYI. The CDR3 DNA is TGTGCCAGCAGCTCGACGGCAGTGGATACACAGTATATT.